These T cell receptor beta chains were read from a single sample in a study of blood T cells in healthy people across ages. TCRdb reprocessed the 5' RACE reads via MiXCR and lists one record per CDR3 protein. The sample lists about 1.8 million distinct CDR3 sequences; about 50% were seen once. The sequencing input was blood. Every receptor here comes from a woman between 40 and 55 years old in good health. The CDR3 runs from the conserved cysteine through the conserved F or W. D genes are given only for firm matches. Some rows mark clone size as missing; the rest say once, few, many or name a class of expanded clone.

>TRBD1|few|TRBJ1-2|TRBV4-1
CASSQVQGEDYGYTF
TGCGCCAGCAGCCAAGTACAGGGGGAGGACTATGGCTACACCTTC
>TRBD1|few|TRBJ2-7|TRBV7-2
CASFKTGTYEQYF
TGTGCCAGCTTTAAGACAGGGACCTACGAGCAGTACTTC
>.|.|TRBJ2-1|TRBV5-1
CASSSGTPSYNEQFF
TGCGCCAGCAGCTCCGGGACGCCCTCCTACAATGAGCAGTTCTTC
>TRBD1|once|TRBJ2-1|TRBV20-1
CSARDLSDRGGGNEQFF
TGCAGTGCTAGAGATCTATCCGACAGGGGTGGAGGAAATGAGCAGTTCTTC
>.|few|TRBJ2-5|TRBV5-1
CASSLNPGSEETQYF
TGCGCCAGCAGCTTGAACCCGGGTTCGGAAGAGACCCAGTACTTC
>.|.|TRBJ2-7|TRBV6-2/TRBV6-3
CASRRTNTGTYEQYF
TGTGCCAGCAGGAGGACTAACACAGGGACCTACGAGCAGTACTTC
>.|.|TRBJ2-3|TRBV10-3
CANGAGTDTQYF
TGTGCCAACGGAGCGGGCACAGATACGCAGTATTTT
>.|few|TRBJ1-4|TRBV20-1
CSARPPGRNEKLFF
TGCAGTGCTAGACCTCCGGGACGTAATGAAAAACTGTTTTTT
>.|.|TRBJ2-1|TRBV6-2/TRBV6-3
CASNEGLIDDEQFF
TGTGCCAGCAATGAGGGGTTAATAGATGATGAGCAGTTCTTC
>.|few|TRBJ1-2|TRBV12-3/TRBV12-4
CASSLLGADGYTF
TGTGCCAGCAGTTTATTGGGGGCTGATGGCTACACCTTC
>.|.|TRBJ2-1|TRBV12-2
CASRLTLVEYTNEQFF
TGTGCAAGTCGCTTAACATTAGTGGAGTATACGAATGAGCAGTTCTTC
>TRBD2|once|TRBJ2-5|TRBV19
CASRPIGGGETQYF
TGTGCCAGTAGACCGATCGGGGGAGGGGAGACCCAGTACTTC
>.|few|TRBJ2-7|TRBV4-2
CASSQGLLAPYEQYF
TGTGCCAGCAGCCAAGGACTTCTTGCCCCATACGAGCAGTACTTC
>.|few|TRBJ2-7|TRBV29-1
CSVRGQHEQYF
TGCAGCGTACGGGGACAACACGAGCAGTACTTC
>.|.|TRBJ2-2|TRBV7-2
CASSFPSHHFSANTGELFF
TGTGCCAGCAGCTTCCCCAGCCACCATTTTTCCGCGAACACCGGGGAGCTGTTTTTT
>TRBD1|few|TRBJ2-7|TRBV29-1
CSADRGGYEQYF
TGCAGCGCGGACAGGGGGGGATACGAGCAGTACTTC
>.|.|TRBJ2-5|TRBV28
CASSFPLLRLDFQETQYF
TGTGCCAGCAGTTTTCCCCTACTCCGTCTCGATTTCCAAGAGACCCAGTACTTC
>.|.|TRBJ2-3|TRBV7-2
CASSLYQGSSVDTQYF
TGTGCCAGCAGCTTATATCAGGGTTCATCAGTGGATACGCAGTATTTT
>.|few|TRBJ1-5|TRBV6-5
CASSYRIPGSANNQPQHF
TGTGCCAGCAGTTACCGCATTCCGGGCAGTGCGAACAATCAGCCCCAGCATTTT
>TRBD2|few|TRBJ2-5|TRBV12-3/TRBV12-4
CASRGLAGSQETQYF
TGTGCCAGCAGGGGACTAGCGGGGAGCCAAGAGACCCAGTACTTC
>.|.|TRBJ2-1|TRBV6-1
CASREGQGNRNEQFF
TGTGCCAGCAGAGAAGGCCAGGGGAATCGGAATGAGCAGTTCTTC
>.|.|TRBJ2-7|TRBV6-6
CASSGTVPEQYF
TGTGCCAGCAGTGGAACAGTTCCCGAGCAGTACTTC